The 14 T cell receptor beta chains below were found in one sample sequenced in a study of T cells in Graves' hyperthyroidism and ophthalmopathy. Amplified regions were TCR beta CDR3 sequences from RNA transcripts. In the first-round RT-PCR of the TCR CDR3, the HTBI primer set was used. TCRdb independently ran MiXCR on the multiplex PCR reads; one entry per CDR3 protein. Of fewer than 110,000 distinct CDR3 sequences listed, 15% to 20% are singletons. Sequences were obtained from blood. The receptors originated from a woman in her forties or fifties with Graves' hyperthyroidism.

This chain joins TRBV11-1 and TRBJ1-1, with TRBD1 matching 9 bases. Germline loops: CDR1 SGHAT, CDR2 FQDESV (reference sequence). The CDR3 totals 17 residues. The junction had 8 bases not matched to a gene; V was cut back by 2 bases and J by 1 base. DNA of the CDR3: TGTGCCAGCAGCTTATATAACAGGGGGCCTCAGAACACTGAAGCTTTCTTT. The encoded protein is CASSLYNRGPQNTEAFF.

There are many counts of this clonotype. The chain carries TRBV9 and TRBJ1-6, with a possible D match to TRBD1 (5 bases). V dropped 0 bases and J dropped 10 bases, with 8 bases sitting between them. This CDR3 comprises 13 residues. The V gene's germline CDR1 is SGDLS and CDR2 YYNGEE. CDR3 amino acids: CASSVGRDSPLHF. CDR3 in DNA: TGTGCCAGCAGCGTAGGCAGGGACTCACCCCTCCACTTT.

The count of this clonotype is one. This chain connects TRBV20-1 to TRBJ2-7; 9 bases match TRBD2. Germline trimming cut 0 bases from V and 0 bases from J; bases unmatched to any gene: 15. CDR1 DFQATT and CDR2 SNEGSKA come from the germline V gene (reference sequence). The CDR3 is 19 residues long. CDR3 nucleotides: TGCAGTGCTAGAGATTGGATCGGGACAGATAGCGGGAGCTCCTACGAGCAGTACTTC. It yields the protein CSARDWIGTDSGSSYEQYF.

This clonotype was observed many times. The rearrangement links TRBV9 to TRBJ1-1; TRBD1 matches at 7 bases. The J segment lost 2 bases and the V segment lost 4 bases, leaving 8 bases of the junction unmatched. CDR3 length: 15 amino acids. The germline V gene has CDR1 SGDLS and CDR2 YYNGEE. The CDR3 is CASSPGTDVNTEAFF. CDR3 DNA sequence: TGTGCCAGCAGCCCAGGGACAGACGTTAACACTGAAGCTTTCTTT.

This clonotype was observed at least ten times. This rearrangement joins TRBV20-1 to TRBJ1-4; 10 bases fit TRBD1. The CDR3 extends over 14 amino acids. Germline values: CDR1 DFQATT, CDR2 SNEGSKA (reference sequence). V was pared by 0 bases and J by 11 bases, with 6 bases of the junction left unmatched. CDR3 DNA: TGCAGTGCTAGAGATCAAGGACAGGGGGACAAACTGTTTTTT. It translates to CSARDQGQGDKLFF.

This clonotype has ten or more counts. The chain carries TRBV3-1 and TRBJ2-5, with D tentatively TRBD2 (6 bases). This CDR3 is built from 15 residues. The V gene's germline CDR1 is LGHDT and CDR2 YNNKEL (reference sequence). Between the trimmed V and J ends, which lost 3 bases and 3 bases, there was a span of 14 bases. The CDR3 protein is CASSQEGVGKETQYF. The CDR3 DNA follows: TGTGCCAGCAGCCAGGAGGGAGTGGGAAAAGAGACCCAGTACTTC.

This clonotype showed up just a few times. The chain carries TRBV19 and TRBJ1-5; D gene uncertain. V gave up 4 bases and J gave up 7 bases, with 11 bases separating them. This CDR3 region has 13 residues. In germline, CDR1 is LNHDA, CDR2 SQIVND (reference sequence). CDR3 sequence reads: CASSSMIEQPQHF. DNA for the CDR3: TGTGCCAGTAGTAGCATGATCGAGCAGCCCCAGCATTTT.

The V call is TRBV20-1, the J call TRBJ2-7; D perhaps matches TRBD1 (6 bases). Germline lookup yields CDR1 DFQATT and CDR2 SNEGSKA (reference sequence). The CDR3 is made up of 15 amino acids. V was shortened by 4 bases and J by 5 bases, with 21 bases between the two germline ends. The DNA for the CDR3 is TGCAGTGCTACAAAGACAGGACCCAGCCGGAACGAGCAGTACTTC. Protein sequence: CSATKTGPSRNEQYF.

This clonotype was seen only a few times. The rearrangement uses TRBV12-3 or TRBV12-4 and TRBJ1-1; 11 bases line up with TRBD1. Trimming removed 1 base from V and 4 bases from J; junction bases left unmatched: 5. The CDR3 contains 16 residues. This chain's CDR3 is CASSLDYGTGGTEAFF. The CDR3 bases are TGTGCCAGCAGTTTAGATTATGGGACAGGGGGCACTGAAGCTTTCTTT.

This clonotype occurred many times. The genes are TRBV6-5 and TRBJ1-2; D is ambiguous. Per the germline V gene, CDR1 is MNHEY and CDR2 is SVGAGI. CDR3 length: 15 amino acids. Trimming took off 0 bases at V and 4 bases at J, with 12 bases between the two ends. CDR3 in amino acids: CASSYSSSPSYGYTF. The CDR3 nucleotides are TGTGCCAGCAGTTACTCGAGCAGCCCCTCCTATGGCTACACCTTC.

This clonotype showed up many times. The genes are TRBV7-9 and TRBJ2-2; 8 positions agree with TRBD1. Germline CDR1 is SEHNR and CDR2 is FQNEAQ (reference sequence). This CDR3 is built from 15 residues. V shed 5 bases, J shed 0 bases, and the junction held 2 bases outside the gene matches. The CDR3 here is CASSQGAPNTGELFF. The CDR3 nucleotides read TGTGCCAGCAGCCAGGGGGCACCGAACACCGGGGAGCTGTTTTTT.

Many counts were recorded for this clonotype. The rearrangement joins TRBV18 to TRBJ2-5; tentatively, D is TRBD1 or TRBD2 (5 bases each). V was trimmed by 0 bases and J by 4 bases, leaving 15 bases between them. The CDR3 has 16 amino acids. CDR1 is KGHSH and CDR2 is LQKENI in the germline V gene. The CDR3 DNA follows: TGTGCCAGCTCACCACCGTTACAGGAGAGGGGAGAGACCCAGTACTTC. Amino acid sequence: CASSPPLQERGETQYF.

The CDR3: CASRDRSSGANEQFF. The CDR3 region has the DNA TGTGCCAGCAGAGATCGAAGTAGCGGGGCTAATGAGCAGTTCTTC. This sequence joins TRBV13 and TRBJ2-1, with TRBD2 matching over 8 bases. The CDR3 has 15 residues. Per germline, CDR1 PRHDT and CDR2 FYEKMQ (reference sequence). V shed 6 bases and J 7 bases; nucleotides not matched to a gene: 11.

In its sample, this clonotype was seen many times. V gene TRBV19 combines with J gene TRBJ2-2, with D maybe TRBD2 (7 bases). Germline values: CDR1 LNHDA, CDR2 SQIVND (reference sequence). The CDR3 spans 17 residues. V lost 7 bases, J lost 3 bases, and 21 bases lay in between. In DNA, the CDR3 is TGTGCCAGTATTAAATGGGGGGCGGGAGTGGACACCGGGGAGCTGTTTTTT. Translating it yields CASIKWGAGVDTGELFF.